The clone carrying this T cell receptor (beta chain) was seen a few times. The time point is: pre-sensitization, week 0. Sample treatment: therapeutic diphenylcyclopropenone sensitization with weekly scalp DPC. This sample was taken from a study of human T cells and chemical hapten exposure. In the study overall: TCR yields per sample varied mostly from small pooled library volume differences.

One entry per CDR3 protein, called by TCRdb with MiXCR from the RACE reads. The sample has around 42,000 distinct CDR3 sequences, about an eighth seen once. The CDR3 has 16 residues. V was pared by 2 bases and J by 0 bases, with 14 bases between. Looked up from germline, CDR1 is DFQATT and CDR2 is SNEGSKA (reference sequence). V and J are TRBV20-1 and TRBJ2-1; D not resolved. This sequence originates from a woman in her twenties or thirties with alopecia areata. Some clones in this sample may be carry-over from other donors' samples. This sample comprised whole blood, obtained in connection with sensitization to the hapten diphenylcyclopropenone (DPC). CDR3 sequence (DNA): TGCAGTGCTAGAAGGGTGGGGTCTCGCTCCTACAATGAGCAGTTCTTC. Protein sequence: CSARRVGSRSYNEQFF.